A selection of T cell receptor beta chains follows, all from one sample in a study of T cell responses to AZD1222 COVID-19 vaccine. Assay used: immunoSEQ multiplex PCR; TCRdb lists only in-frame clones, some missing. Among tens of thousands of clones listed, under 90% were seen once. The sample was peripheral blood, taken 28 days after the second AZD1222 dose. These receptors were collected from an adult who received the AZD1222 COVID-19 vaccine. CDR3s include the opening cysteine and the closing phenylalanine or tryptophan. Fields, in order: CDR3 length, clone size, D gene, V gene, J gene, CDR3 DNA, CDR3 protein. The D gene is left open where the match is weak. A clone size is listed for some rows: how often the clone was seen (once, few, many), or a class if it is expanded.

cdr3_length: 15; clone_size: NA; d_call: NA; v_call: TRBV5-1; j_call: TRBJ1-4; cdr3_nt: TGCGCCAGCAGCTATAGGGCAGGGAGGGATGAAAAACTGTTTTTT; cdr3_aa: CASSYRAGRDEKLFF
cdr3_length: 19; clone_size: NA; d_call: TRBD2; v_call: TRBV28; j_call: TRBJ2-1; cdr3_nt: TGTGCCAGCAGTCCAGGGACTAGTTCTTTTAGAGGGTCCTACAATGAGCAGTTCTTC; cdr3_aa: CASSPGTSSFRGSYNEQFF
cdr3_length: 16; clone_size: NA; d_call: NA; v_call: TRBV7-9; j_call: TRBJ2-7; cdr3_nt: TGTGCCAGCAGCTTAGGGGCCGGGATGGGGTCCTACGAGCAGTACTTC; cdr3_aa: CASSLGAGMGSYEQYF
cdr3_length: 15; clone_size: NA; d_call: NA; v_call: TRBV30; j_call: TRBJ2-7; cdr3_nt: TGTGCCTGGAGTGTAAACGGACTGGGCTCCTACGAGCAGTACTTC; cdr3_aa: CAWSVNGLGSYEQYF
cdr3_length: 16; clone_size: NA; d_call: NA; v_call: TRBV7-9; j_call: TRBJ2-3; cdr3_nt: TGTGCCAGCAGCTCGAGAGCCGGGACCCTCACAGATACGCAGTATTTT; cdr3_aa: CASSSRAGTLTDTQYF
cdr3_length: 18; clone_size: NA; d_call: TRBD1; v_call: TRBV28; j_call: TRBJ2-5; cdr3_nt: TGTGCCAGCAGTTCCTCCCCGGGCCTAGGGACAGTCCAAGAGACCCAGTACTTC; cdr3_aa: CASSSSPGLGTVQETQYF
cdr3_length: 15; clone_size: few; d_call: TRBD1; v_call: TRBV30; j_call: TRBJ2-7; cdr3_nt: TGTGCCTGGAACCCAGGACAGGGGCGCCCCTACGAGCAGTACTTC; cdr3_aa: CAWNPGQGRPYEQYF
cdr3_length: 15; clone_size: NA; d_call: TRBD1; v_call: TRBV28; j_call: TRBJ1-2; cdr3_nt: TGTGCCAGCAGTAGAGGACAGGGGACCGACTATGGCTACACCTTC; cdr3_aa: CASSRGQGTDYGYTF
cdr3_length: 12; clone_size: NA; d_call: NA; v_call: TRBV12-3/TRBV12-4; j_call: TRBJ2-1; cdr3_nt: TGTGCCAGCAGTTTTAACACCAATGAGCAGTTCTTC; cdr3_aa: CASSFNTNEQFF
cdr3_length: 14; clone_size: NA; d_call: TRBD2; v_call: TRBV19; j_call: TRBJ2-7; cdr3_nt: TGTGCCAGTAGCCAGACTAGCGGGAGCTACGAGCAGTACTTC; cdr3_aa: CASSQTSGSYEQYF
cdr3_length: 13; clone_size: NA; d_call: NA; v_call: TRBV30; j_call: TRBJ2-2; cdr3_nt: TGTGCCTGGAGTGTAATGGGAACCGGGGAGCTGTTTTTT; cdr3_aa: CAWSVMGTGELFF
cdr3_length: 16; clone_size: NA; d_call: NA; v_call: TRBV6-4; j_call: TRBJ2-2; cdr3_nt: TGTGCCAGCTCTCTCAATGGGCAGCTGAACACCGGGGAGCTGTTTTTT; cdr3_aa: CASSLNGQLNTGELFF
cdr3_length: 16; clone_size: NA; d_call: NA; v_call: TRBV6-5; j_call: TRBJ1-2; cdr3_nt: TGTGCCAGCAGTTTCACACCGGACGGACTCCACTATGGCTACACCTTC; cdr3_aa: CASSFTPDGLHYGYTF
cdr3_length: 15; clone_size: once; d_call: NA; v_call: TRBV5-4; j_call: TRBJ1-6; cdr3_nt: TGTGCCAGCAGCCGGGACGGAATACATAATTCACCCCTCCACTTT; cdr3_aa: CASSRDGIHNSPLHF
cdr3_length: 14; clone_size: NA; d_call: NA; v_call: TRBV20-1; j_call: TRBJ2-2; cdr3_nt: TGCAGTGCTAGTATCAGGGAAAACACCGGGGAGCTGTTTTTT; cdr3_aa: CSASIRENTGELFF
cdr3_length: 11; clone_size: NA; d_call: TRBD1; v_call: TRBV28; j_call: TRBJ2-7; cdr3_nt: TGTGCCAGCAGTAACAGGGGACCGCAGTACTTC; cdr3_aa: CASSNRGPQYF
cdr3_length: 13; clone_size: few; d_call: NA; v_call: TRBV25-1; j_call: TRBJ1-6; cdr3_nt: TGTGCCAGCAGTCGGGGGAAGAATTCACCCCTCCACTTT; cdr3_aa: CASSRGKNSPLHF